The 6 T cell receptor beta chains below all came from one sample that was sequenced in a study of T cell repertoires in cytomegalovirus infection. The antigens of these receptors remain unknown. Each CDR3 protein gets one entry after TCRdb re-called the reads with MiXCR. The sample lists 700,000 to 950,000 distinct CDR3 sequences, 30% to 35% occurring once. Material: cultured CD8+ T cells from PBMCs, obtained from culture after CMV antigen stimulation. The origin of the receptors is a human donor in good health (CMV status not recorded). Some clones in this sample may be carry-over from other donors' samples.

J is TRBJ1-1 and V is TRBV6-5; D gene unclear. The CDR3 is 11 residues long. Looked up from germline, CDR1 is MNHEY and CDR2 is SVGAGI. Trimming removed 8 bases at V and 4 bases at J, with 8 bases between. The CDR3 nucleotides are TGTGCCAGCTGCCGGGGCACTGAAGCTTTCTTT. Protein product: CASCRGTEAFF.

The chain links TRBV12-3 or TRBV12-4 to TRBJ2-3; TRBD1 or TRBD2 may be the D gene (5 bases each). The CDR3 is made up of 16 amino acids. V was shortened by 4 bases and J by 2 bases, with 16 bases between the two germline ends. CDR3 in amino acids: CASSSGPGFLTDTQYF. The CDR3 DNA sequence: TGTGCCAGCAGTTCGGGACCGGGATTCCTCACAGATACGCAGTATTTT.

In its sample, this clonotype was seen a few times. The chain employs TRBV28 and TRBJ2-3; TRBD2 agrees at 9 bases. Trimming took 6 bases from V and 3 from J; bases not matched to a gene: 13. The CDR3 sequence is 17 residues long. CDR1 is MDHEN, CDR2 SYDVKM, per germline. CDR3 nucleotide sequence: TGTGCCAGCAGGTACCCCCCCTGGCGGGGGGGGACAGATACGCAGTATTTT. Translation: CASRYPPWRGGTDTQYF.

The rearrangement joins TRBV4-3 to TRBJ2-6; TRBD1 or TRBD2 may be the D gene (6 bases each). The ends were cut back, 4 bases at V and 4 bases at J, with 20 bases in the middle. From germline, CDR1 is LGHNA and CDR2 YSLEER. The CDR3 totals 18 residues. CDR3 loop: CASSLHGGDLAGANVLTF. In nucleotides, the CDR3 is TGCGCCAGCAGCCTCCACGGGGGCGACCTAGCGGGGGCCAACGTCCTGACTTTC.

This clonotype was counted between two and nine times. At one end the junction does not follow the germline gene, possibly because of a read error. The chain couples TRBV7-6 to TRBJ2-3; D call uncertain. In germline, CDR1 is SGHVS, CDR2 FNYEAQ. This CDR3 spans 13 amino acids. CDR3 sequence: CASSPYPGDTQYF. CDR3 DNA: TGTGCTAGCAGCCCTTATCCGGGAGATACGCAGTATTTT.

This clonotype was seen repeatedly, ten times or more. The rearrangement uses TRBV7-2 and TRBJ2-7; D not certain. Germline values: CDR1 SGHTA, CDR2 FQGNSA. This CDR3 region has 13 residues. V was clipped by 2 bases and J by 6 bases, with 11 bases between them. CDR3 protein: CASSLLRNGEQYV. The CDR3 region has the DNA TGTGCCAGCAGCTTACTCCGGAATGGCGAGCAGTACGTC.